This TCR beta chain stems from a study of T cells in localized non-small cell lung cancer. Study-wide points: Adjacent uninvolved lung had the highest clonality, suggesting focused antigen responses.

As concerns this clone: The antigen remains undetermined.

Sequenced by immunoSEQ multiplex PCR; TCRdb stores in-frame clones only, minus some. Of 45,000 to 55,000 clones listed, 70% to 80% are singletons. V was cut by 3 bases and J by 4 bases, with 16 bases left in between. This CDR3 spans 16 amino acids. In germline, CDR1 is SGHNT, CDR2 YYREEE (reference sequence). Sequenced material: peripheral blood, taken before any cancer treatment. The clonotype was recovered from a man aged 35-75 years with stage I squamous cell lung carcinoma. The chain is built from TRBV5-4 and TRBJ2-2; D is unclear. CDR3 nucleotide sequence: TGTGCCAGCAGCTCAAATGTGTTGGGGTTCACCGGGGAGCTGTTTTTT. Translation gives CASSSNVLGFTGELFF.